This T cell receptor beta chain is from a study of blood T cell repertoires in COVID-19. V lost 7 bases to trimming and J lost 5 bases; unmatched junction nucleotides: 4. Germline CDR1 reads SGHTA; CDR2 reads FQGNSA. CDR3 length equals 13 residues. Sequenced by immunoSEQ multiplex PCR; TCRdb stores in-frame clones only, minus some. The table lists about 180,000 clones, about 87% of them singletons, with approximately 4% in the top ten. The chain has TRBV7-2 and TRBJ2-5; TRBD2 matches 10 bases. This receptor was taken from a woman younger than 45 with acute or convalescent COVID-19. Sequencing used peripheral blood. Written as DNA, the CDR3 is TGTGCCAGCAAGGGACTAGCGTTCGAGACCCAGTACTTC. This codes for CASKGLAFETQYF. The whole variable domain, filled in from reference TRBV7-2 and TRBJ2-5, reads GAGVSQSPSNKVTEKGKDVELRCDPISGHTALYWYRQSLGQGLEFLIYFQGNSAPDKSGLPSDRFSAERTGGSVSTLTIQRTQQEDSAVYLCASKGLAFETQYFGPGTRLLVL.